Reported below is one TCR beta chain. Its target is not known. Trimming took 6 bases from V and 7 from J, leaving 4 bases between them. CDR1 MNHEY and CDR2 SVGAGI come from the germline V gene. CDR3 length: 11 residues. A multiplex PCR was run with 60 Vbeta primers and 13 Jbeta primers. Clones were read by immunoSEQ multiplex PCR, and TCRdb kept only the in-frame ones, dropping some. Of about 120,000 clones in the sample, about 80% were seen once. This entry is derived from a study of cytomegalovirus exposure and HLA in healthy donors. Looking at the study overall: An earlier analysis identified 117 million unique TCR beta sequences in approximately 170 million T cells. General observations from the study: The listing of fewer than 200 TCR beta chains classed them as cytomegalovirus-associated. The presence/absence work took it that sequencing depth was about the same across donors.

The J gene is TRBJ1-6, the V gene TRBV6-5, with D uncertain. This receptor was obtained from a woman aged 40 to 50 in good health and CMV-seropositive. The sequencing sample was made of PBMCs. The CDR3 is CASSQNSPLHF. CDR3 DNA: TGTGCCAGCAGCCAAAATTCACCCCTCCACTTT.